This T cell receptor (beta chain) was profiled in a study of CD8 T cells in Susac syndrome. With random hexamers, reverse transcription was performed on about 0.5 to 1 ug of RNA. TCRdb called the immunoSEQ multiplex PCR reads again in MiXCR, with one record for every CDR3 protein. In the table there are 300,000 to 350,000 distinct CDR3 sequences, around 90% of which are singletons. TCR beta sequencing was performed on blood CD8+ and CD4+ T cells. The CDR3 runs to 15 residues. From germline, CDR1 is SGHDT and CDR2 YYEEEE. The V end lost 0 bases, the J end lost 0 bases, and 4 bases lay between the germline ends.

The sequenced sample consisted of CD4+ T cells from PBMCs. The chain recombines TRBV5-6 with TRBJ2-6; D remains ambiguous. The source of this sequence is a human donor with multiple sclerosis. CDR3 sequence (DNA): TGTGCCAGCAGCTTGGCATACTCTGGGGCCAACGTCCTGACTTTC. Residues: CASSLAYSGANVLTF.